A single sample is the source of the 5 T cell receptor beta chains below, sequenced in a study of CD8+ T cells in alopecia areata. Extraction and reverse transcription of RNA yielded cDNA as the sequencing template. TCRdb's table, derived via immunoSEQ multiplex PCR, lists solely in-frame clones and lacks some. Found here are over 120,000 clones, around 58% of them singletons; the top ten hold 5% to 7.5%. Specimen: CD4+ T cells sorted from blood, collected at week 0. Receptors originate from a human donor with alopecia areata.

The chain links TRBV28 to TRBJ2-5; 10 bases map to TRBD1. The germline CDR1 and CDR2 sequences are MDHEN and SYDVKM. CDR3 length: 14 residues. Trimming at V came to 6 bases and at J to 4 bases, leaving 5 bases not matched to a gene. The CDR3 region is CASRLTGGPETQYF. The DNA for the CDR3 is TGTGCCAGCAGACTGACAGGGGGCCCAGAGACCCAGTACTTC.

CDR3 sequence: CSVHRVLGGAEAFF. Here the CDR3 DNA reads TGCAGCGTCCACAGGGTTCTGGGGGGAGCTGAAGCTTTCTTT. V gene TRBV29-1 combines with J gene TRBJ1-1; weak D call: TRBD1 (6 bases). The CDR3 is 14 residues long. Germline assignment: CDR1 SQVTM and CDR2 ANQGSEA. V shed 6 bases and J shed 6 bases, with 20 bases lying between them.

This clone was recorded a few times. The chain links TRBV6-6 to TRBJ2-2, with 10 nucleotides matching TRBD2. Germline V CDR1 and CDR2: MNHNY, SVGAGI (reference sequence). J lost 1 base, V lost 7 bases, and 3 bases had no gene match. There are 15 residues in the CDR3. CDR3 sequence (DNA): TGTGCCAGCACAGCTAGCGGGGGGAACACCGGGGAGCTGTTTTTT. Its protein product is CASTASGGNTGELFF.

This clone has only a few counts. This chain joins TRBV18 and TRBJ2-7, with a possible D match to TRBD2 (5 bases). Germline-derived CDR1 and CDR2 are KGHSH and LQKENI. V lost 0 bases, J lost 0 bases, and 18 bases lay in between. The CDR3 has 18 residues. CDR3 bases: TGTGCCAGCTCACCACCGCTCCAGACTATCTCTGCCTCCTACGAGCAGTACTTC. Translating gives CASSPPLQTISASYEQYF.

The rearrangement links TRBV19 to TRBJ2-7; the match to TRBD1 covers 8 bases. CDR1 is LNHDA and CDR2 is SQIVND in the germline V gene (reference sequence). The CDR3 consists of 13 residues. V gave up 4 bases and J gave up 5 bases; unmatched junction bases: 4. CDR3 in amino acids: CASSTGQGNEQYF. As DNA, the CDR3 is TGTGCCAGTAGTACCGGACAGGGCAACGAGCAGTACTTC.